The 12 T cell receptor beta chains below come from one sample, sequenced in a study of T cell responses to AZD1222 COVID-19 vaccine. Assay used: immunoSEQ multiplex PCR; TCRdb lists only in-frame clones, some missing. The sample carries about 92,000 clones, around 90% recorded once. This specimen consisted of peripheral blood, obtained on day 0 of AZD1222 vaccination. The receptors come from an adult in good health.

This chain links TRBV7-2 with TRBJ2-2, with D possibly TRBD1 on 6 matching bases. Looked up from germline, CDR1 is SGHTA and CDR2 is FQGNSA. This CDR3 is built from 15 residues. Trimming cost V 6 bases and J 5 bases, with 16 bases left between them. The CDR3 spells CASRDAGQFTGELFF. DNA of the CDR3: TGTGCCAGCAGAGATGCTGGACAGTTTACCGGGGAGCTGTTTTTT.

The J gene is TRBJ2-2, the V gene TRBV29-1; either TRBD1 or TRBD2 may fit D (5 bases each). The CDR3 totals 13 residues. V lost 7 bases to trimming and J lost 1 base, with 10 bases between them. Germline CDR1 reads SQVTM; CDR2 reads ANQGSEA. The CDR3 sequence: CSAGTENTGELFF. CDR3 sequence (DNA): TGCAGCGCTGGGACCGAGAACACCGGGGAGCTGTTTTTT.

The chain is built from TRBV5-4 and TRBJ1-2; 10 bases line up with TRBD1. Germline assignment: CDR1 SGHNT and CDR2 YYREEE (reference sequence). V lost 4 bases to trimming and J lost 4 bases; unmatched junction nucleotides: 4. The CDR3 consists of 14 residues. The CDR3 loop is CASSPGQGTYGYTF. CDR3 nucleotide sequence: TGTGCCAGCAGCCCGGGACAGGGGACCTATGGCTACACCTTC. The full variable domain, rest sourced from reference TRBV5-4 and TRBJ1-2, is ETGVTQSPTHLIKTRGQQVTLRCSSQSGHNTVSWYQQALGQGPQFIFQYYREEENGRGNFPPRFSGLQFPNYSSELNVNALELDDSALYLCASSPGQGTYGYTFGSGTRLTVV.

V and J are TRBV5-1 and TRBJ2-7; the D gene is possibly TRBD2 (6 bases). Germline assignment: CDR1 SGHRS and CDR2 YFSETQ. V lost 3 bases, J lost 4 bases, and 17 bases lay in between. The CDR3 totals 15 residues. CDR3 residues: CASSSLAGQEYEQYF. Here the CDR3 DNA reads TGCGCCAGCAGCTCGCTTGCGGGGCAAGAGTACGAGCAGTACTTC.

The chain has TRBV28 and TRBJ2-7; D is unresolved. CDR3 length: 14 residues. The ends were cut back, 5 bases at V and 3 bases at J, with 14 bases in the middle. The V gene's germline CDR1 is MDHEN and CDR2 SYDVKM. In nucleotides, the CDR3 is TGTGCCAGCAGTCCCCCCCCCTCTATCTACGAGCAGTACTTC. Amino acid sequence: CASSPPPSIYEQYF.

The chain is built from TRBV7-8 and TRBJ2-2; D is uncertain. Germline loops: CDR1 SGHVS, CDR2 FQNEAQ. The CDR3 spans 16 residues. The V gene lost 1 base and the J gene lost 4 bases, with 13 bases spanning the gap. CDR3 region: CASSLGPGRLTGELFF. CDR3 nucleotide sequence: TGTGCCAGCAGCTTAGGCCCCGGACGCCTCACCGGGGAGCTGTTTTTT.

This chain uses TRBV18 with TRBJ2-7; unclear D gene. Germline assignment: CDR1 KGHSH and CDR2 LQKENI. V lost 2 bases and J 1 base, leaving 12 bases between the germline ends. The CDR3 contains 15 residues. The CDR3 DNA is TGTGCCAGCTCACCAAGAGAAACCTTTTCCTACGAGCAGTACTTC. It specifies CASSPRETFSYEQYF. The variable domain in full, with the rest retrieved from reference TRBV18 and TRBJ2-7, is NAGVMQNPRHLVRRRGQEARLRCSPMKGHSHVYWYRQLPEEGLKFMVYLQKENIIDESGMPKERFSAEFPKEGPSILRIQQVVRGDSAAYFCASSPRETFSYEQYFGPGTRLTVT.

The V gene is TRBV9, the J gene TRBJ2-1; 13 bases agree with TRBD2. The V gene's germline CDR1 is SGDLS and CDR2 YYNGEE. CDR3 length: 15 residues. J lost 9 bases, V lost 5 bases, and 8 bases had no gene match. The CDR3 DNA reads TGTGCCAGCAGACAGGGACTAGCGGGGACTGCTGAGCAGTTCTTC. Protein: CASRQGLAGTAEQFF.

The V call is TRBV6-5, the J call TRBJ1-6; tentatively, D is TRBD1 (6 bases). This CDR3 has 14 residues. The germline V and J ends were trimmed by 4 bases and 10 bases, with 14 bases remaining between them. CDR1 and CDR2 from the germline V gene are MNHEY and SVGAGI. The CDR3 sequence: CASSLQGLGSPLHF. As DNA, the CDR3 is TGTGCCAGCAGTTTACAGGGTCTAGGGTCACCCCTCCACTTT.

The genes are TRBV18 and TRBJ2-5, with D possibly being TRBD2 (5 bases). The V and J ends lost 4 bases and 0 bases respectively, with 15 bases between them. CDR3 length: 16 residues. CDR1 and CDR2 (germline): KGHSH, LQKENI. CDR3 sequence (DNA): TGTGCCAGCTCACTGAACCAGGCCGGGGACCAAGAGACCCAGTACTTC. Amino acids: CASSLNQAGDQETQYF.

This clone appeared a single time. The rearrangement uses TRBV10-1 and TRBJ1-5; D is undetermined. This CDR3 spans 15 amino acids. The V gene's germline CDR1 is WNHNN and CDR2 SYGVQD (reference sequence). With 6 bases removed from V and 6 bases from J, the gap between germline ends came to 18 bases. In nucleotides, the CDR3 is TGCGCCAGCAGGAAGCCTGGCGGGGAGGGTCAGCCCCAGCATTTT. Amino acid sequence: CASRKPGGEGQPQHF.

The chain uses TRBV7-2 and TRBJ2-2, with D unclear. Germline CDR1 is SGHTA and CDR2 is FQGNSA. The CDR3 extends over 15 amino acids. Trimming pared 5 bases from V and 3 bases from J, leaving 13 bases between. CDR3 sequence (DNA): TGTGCCAGCAGCCTAGAAATGGTTCACACCGGGGAGCTGTTTTTT. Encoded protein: CASSLEMVHTGELFF.